This T cell receptor beta chain was sequenced during a study of OX40 agonist ivuxolimab in advanced cancers. Study information: Patients in dose escalation had liver, melanoma, kidney or head and neck cancers.

Assay: immunoSEQ multiplex PCR; the TCRdb copy retains only in-frame clones and omits some. The sample lists about 79,000 clones; roughly 86% were seen once. Samples of blood were obtained at baseline, on cycle 4 day 1, and on cycle 7 day 1. The length of the CDR3 is 14 residues. Germline V gene sequence: CDR1 MNHEY, CDR2 SVGAGI. V lost 4 bases, J lost 8 bases, and 5 bases stayed unmatched. The genes are TRBV6-5 and TRBJ2-1; 10 bases align to TRBD2. The material sequenced was CD4+ or CD8+ T cells sorted from blood, taken in a trial of the OX40 agonist ivuxolimab. This TCR was recovered from an adult with an advanced solid tumor such as melanoma, head and neck, liver or kidney cancer. The CDR3 loop reads CASSLAGGNDEQFF. The DNA of the CDR3 is TGTGCCAGCAGTTTAGCGGGGGGTAACGATGAGCAGTTCTTC.